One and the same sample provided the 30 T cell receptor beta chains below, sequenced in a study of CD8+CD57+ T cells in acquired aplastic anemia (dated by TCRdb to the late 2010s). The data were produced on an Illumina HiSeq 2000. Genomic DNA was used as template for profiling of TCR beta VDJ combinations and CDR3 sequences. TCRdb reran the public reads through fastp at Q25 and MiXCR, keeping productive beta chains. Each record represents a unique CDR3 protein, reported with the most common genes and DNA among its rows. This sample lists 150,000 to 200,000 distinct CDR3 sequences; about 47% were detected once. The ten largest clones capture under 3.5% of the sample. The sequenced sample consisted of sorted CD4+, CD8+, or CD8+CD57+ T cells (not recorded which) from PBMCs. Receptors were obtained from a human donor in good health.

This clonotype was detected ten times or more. CDR3 nucleotide sequence: TGCAGCGTTCAGTCTAGCGGGAGTGGCGAGCAGTACTTC. The encoded protein is CSVQSSGSGEQYF. This chain connects TRBV29-1 to TRBJ2-7; 10 nucleotides agree with TRBD2. The V and J ends lost 5 bases and 6 bases, in that order; junction bases with no gene match: 7. From germline, CDR1 is SQVTM and CDR2 ANQGSEA. The CDR3 is made up of 13 amino acids.

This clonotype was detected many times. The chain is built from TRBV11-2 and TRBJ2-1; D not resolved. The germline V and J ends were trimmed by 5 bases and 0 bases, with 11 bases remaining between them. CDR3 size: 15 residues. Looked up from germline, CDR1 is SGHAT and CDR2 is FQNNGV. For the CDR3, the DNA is TGTGCCAGCAGCCCCGAGTCGAACTCCTACAATGAGCAGTTCTTC. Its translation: CASSPESNSYNEQFF.

The CDR3 coding sequence is TGCAGTGCTAGAGATTACACAGGGCCCGCCAACACTGAAGCTTTCTTT. Residues: CSARDYTGPANTEAFF. The chain joins TRBV20-1 to TRBJ1-1, with D possibly being TRBD1 (6 bases). CDR3 length equals 16 residues. Trimming left V 0 bases short and J 2 bases short, with 16 bases between. Germline V gives CDR1 DFQATT, CDR2 SNEGSKA (reference sequence).

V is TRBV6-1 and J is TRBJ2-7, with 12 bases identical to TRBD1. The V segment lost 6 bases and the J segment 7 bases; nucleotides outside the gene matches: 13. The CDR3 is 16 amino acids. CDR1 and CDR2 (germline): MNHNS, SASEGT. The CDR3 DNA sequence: TGTGCCAGCAGCCCCTACTCGGGACAGGGGGCTGAGGAGCAGTACTTC. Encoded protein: CASSPYSGQGAEEQYF.

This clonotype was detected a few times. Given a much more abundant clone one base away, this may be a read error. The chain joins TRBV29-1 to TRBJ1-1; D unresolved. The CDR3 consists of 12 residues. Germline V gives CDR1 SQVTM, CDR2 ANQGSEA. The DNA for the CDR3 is TGCAGCACCCAAGAGAGTTTCGCTGAAGCTCTCTTT. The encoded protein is CSTQESFAEALF.

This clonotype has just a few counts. DNA for the CDR3: TGTGCCAGCTCACGAAACAGGGGGGATAATGAGCAGTTCTTC. It specifies CASSRNRGDNEQFF. The chain links TRBV18 to TRBJ2-1, with 8 bases aligning to TRBD1. The CDR3 loop spans 14 amino acids. The junction had 6 bases not matched to a gene; V was cut back by 4 bases and J by 7 bases. CDR1 KGHSH and CDR2 LQKENI come from the germline V gene.

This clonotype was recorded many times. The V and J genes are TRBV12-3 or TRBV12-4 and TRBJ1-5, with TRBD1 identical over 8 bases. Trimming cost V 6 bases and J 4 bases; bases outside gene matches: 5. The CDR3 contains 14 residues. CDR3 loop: CASRGGQANQPQHF. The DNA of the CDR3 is TGTGCCAGCAGGGGGGGACAGGCTAATCAGCCCCAGCATTTT.

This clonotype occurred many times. The CDR3 DNA is TGTGCCAGCAGCTTAGACGTAAACACTGAAGCTTTCTTT. It is translated as CASSLDVNTEAFF. V and J are TRBV7-6 and TRBJ1-1; no clear D gene. Germline V gene data show CDR1 as SGHVS and CDR2 as FNYEAQ. V was trimmed by 1 base and J by 2 bases, leaving 5 bases between them. CDR3 length equals 13 residues. The variable domain in full, with the rest retrieved from reference TRBV7-6 and TRBJ1-1, is GAGVSQSPRYKVTKRGQDVALRCDPISGHVSLYWYRQALGQGPEFLTYFNYEAQQDKSGLPNDRFSAERPEGSISTLTIQRTEQRDSAMYRCASSLDVNTEAFFGQGTRLTVV.

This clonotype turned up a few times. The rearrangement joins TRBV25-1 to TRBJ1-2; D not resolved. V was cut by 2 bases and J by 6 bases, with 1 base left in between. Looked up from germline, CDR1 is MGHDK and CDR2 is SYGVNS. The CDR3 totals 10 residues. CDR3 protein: CASSEDGYTF. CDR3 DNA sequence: TGTGCCAGCAGTGAAGATGGCTACACCTTC.

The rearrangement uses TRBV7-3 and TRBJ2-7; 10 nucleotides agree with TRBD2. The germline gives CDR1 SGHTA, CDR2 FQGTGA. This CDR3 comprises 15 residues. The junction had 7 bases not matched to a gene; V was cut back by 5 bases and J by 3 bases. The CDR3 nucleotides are TGTGCCAGCAGCCCCACCGGGACTAGCGACTACGAGCAGTACTTC. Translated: CASSPTGTSDYEQYF.

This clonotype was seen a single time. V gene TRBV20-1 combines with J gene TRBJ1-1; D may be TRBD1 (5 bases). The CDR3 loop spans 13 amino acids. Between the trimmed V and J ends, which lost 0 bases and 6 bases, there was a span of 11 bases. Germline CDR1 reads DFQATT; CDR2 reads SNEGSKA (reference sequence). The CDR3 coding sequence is TGCAGTGCTAGAGAACTAGGGGAAGCTGAAGCTTTCTTT. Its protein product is CSARELGEAEAFF.

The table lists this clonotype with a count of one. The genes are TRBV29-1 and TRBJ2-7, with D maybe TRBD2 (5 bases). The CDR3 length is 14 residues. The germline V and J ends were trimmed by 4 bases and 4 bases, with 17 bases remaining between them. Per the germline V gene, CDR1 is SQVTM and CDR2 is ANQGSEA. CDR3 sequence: CSVGLWEPTYEQYF. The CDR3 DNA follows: TGCAGCGTTGGTTTGTGGGAGCCAACTTACGAGCAGTACTTC.

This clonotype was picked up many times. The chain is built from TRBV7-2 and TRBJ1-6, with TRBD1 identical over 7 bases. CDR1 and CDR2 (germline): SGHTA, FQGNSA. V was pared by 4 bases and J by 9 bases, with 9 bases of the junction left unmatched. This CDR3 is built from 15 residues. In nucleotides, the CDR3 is TGTGCCAGCAGCTCAAACAGGGGTAGTGGTTCACCCCTCCACTTT. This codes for CASSSNRGSGSPLHF.

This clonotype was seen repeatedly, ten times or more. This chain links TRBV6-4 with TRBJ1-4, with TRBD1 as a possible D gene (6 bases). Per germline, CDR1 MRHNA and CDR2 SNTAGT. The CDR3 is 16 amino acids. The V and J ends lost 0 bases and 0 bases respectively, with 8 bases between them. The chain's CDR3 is CASSDSGGPTNEKLFF. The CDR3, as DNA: TGTGCCAGCAGTGACTCCGGGGGGCCAACTAATGAAAAACTGTTTTTT.

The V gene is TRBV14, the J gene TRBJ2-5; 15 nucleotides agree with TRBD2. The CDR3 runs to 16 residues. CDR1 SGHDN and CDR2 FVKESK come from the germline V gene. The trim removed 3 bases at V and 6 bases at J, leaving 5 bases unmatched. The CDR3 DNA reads TGTGCCAGCAGCCACGGACTAGCGGGAGGGCAACAGACCCAGTACTTC. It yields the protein CASSHGLAGGQQTQYF. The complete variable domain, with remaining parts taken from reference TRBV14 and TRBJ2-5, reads EAGVTQFPSHSVIEKGQTVTLRCDPISGHDNLYWYRRVMGKEIKFLLHFVKESKQDESGMPNNRFLAERTGGTYSTLKVQPAELEDSGVYFCASSHGLAGGQQTQYFGPGTRLLVL.

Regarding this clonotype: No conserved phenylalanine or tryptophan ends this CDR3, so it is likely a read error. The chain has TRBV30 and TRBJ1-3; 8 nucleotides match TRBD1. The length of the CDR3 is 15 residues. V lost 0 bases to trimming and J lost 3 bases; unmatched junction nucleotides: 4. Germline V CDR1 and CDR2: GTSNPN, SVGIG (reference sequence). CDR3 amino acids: CAWSVQGARGNTIYL. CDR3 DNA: TGTGCCTGGAGTGTCCAGGGGGCTCGTGGAAACACCATATATCTT.

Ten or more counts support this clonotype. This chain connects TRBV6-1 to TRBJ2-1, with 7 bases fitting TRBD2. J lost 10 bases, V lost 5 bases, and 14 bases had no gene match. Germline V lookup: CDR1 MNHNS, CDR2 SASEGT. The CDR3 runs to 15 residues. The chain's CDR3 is CASSPHGGGKEEQFF. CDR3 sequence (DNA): TGTGCCAGCAGTCCACATGGGGGAGGGAAGGAGGAGCAGTTCTTC.

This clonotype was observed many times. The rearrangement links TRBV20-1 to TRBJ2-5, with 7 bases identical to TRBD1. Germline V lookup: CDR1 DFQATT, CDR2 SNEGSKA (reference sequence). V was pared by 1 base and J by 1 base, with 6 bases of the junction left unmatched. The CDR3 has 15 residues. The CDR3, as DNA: TGCAGTGCTAGAGGTCCAGGGGGATTCCAAGAGACCCAGTACTTC. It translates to CSARGPGGFQETQYF.

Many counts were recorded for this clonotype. CDR3 region: CASSEYRYLPSYEQYF. CDR3 sequence (DNA): TGTGCCAGCAGTGAATATCGGTATTTGCCGTCCTACGAGCAGTACTTC. This chain uses TRBV6-1 with TRBJ2-7; D remains ambiguous. V lost 2 bases to trimming and J lost 1 base, with 15 bases between them. Germline-derived CDR1 and CDR2 are MNHNS and SASEGT. The CDR3 runs 16 residues.

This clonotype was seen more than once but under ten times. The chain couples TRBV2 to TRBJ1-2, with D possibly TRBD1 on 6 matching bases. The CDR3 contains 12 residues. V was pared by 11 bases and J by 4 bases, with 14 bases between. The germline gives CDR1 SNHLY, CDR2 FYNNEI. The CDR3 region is CARNRGTYGYTF. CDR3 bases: TGTGCCCGAAATAGGGGGACCTATGGCTACACCTTC.

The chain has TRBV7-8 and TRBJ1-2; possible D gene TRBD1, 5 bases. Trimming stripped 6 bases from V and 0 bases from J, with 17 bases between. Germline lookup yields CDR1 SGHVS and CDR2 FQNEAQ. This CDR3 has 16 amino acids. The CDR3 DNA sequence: TGTGCCAGCAGTCCACGCGAGGGGATCACTAACTATGGCTACACCTTC. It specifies CASSPREGITNYGYTF.

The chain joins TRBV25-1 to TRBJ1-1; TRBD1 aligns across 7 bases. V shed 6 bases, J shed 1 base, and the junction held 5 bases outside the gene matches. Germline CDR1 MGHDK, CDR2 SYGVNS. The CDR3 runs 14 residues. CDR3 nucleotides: TGTGCCAGCAGAGCGACAGGGACGAACACTGAAGCTTTCTTT. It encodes CASRATGTNTEAFF.

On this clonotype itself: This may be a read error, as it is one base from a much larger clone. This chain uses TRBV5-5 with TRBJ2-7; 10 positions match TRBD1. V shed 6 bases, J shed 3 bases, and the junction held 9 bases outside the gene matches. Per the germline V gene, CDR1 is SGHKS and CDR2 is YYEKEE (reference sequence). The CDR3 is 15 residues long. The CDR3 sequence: CASNVGTGAHYEQYF. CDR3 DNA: TGTGCCAGCAACGTCGGGACAGGGGCTCACTACGAGCAGTACTTC.

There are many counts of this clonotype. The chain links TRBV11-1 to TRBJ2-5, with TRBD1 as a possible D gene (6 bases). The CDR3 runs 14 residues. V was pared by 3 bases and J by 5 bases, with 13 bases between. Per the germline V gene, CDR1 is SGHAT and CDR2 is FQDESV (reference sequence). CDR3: CASSFTGKRETQYF. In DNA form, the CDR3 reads TGTGCCAGCAGCTTCACAGGGAAGAGGGAGACCCAGTACTTC.

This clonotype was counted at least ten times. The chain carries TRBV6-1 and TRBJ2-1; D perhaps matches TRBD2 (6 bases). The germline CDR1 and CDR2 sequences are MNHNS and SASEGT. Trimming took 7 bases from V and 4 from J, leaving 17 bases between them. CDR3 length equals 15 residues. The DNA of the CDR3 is TGTGCCAGCACCGGGCGGGGAGCGGCTTACAATGAGCAGTTCTTC. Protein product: CASTGRGAAYNEQFF.

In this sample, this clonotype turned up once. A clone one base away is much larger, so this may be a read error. CDR3 amino acids: CSAPGQGPSGEPFF. In DNA, the CDR3 is TGCAGTGCTCCGGGACAGGGGCCATCCGGGGAGCCGTTTTTT. The genes are TRBV20-1 and TRBJ2-2, with 10 bases matching TRBD1. The CDR3 covers 14 residues. Germline CDR1 and CDR2: DFQATT and SNEGSKA (reference sequence).

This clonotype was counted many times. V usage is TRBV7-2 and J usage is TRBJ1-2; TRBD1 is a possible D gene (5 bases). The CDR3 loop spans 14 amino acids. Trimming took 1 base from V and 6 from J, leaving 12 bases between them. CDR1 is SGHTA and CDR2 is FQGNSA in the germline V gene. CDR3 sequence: CASSLDWGVDGYTF. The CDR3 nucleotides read TGTGCCAGCAGCTTAGATTGGGGGGTTGATGGCTACACCTTC.

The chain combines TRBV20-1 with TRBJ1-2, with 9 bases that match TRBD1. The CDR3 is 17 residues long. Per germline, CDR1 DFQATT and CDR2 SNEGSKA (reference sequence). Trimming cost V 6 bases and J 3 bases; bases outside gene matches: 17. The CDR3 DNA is TGCAGTGCCAGCACTGACAAATGGGACAGGGAGGACTATGGCTACACCTTC. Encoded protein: CSASTDKWDREDYGYTF.

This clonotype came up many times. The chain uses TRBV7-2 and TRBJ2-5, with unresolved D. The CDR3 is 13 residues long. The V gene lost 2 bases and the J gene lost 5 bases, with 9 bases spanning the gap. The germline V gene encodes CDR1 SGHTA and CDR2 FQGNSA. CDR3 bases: TGTGCCAGCAGCTTAAAGGGTGGCGAGACCCAGTACTTC. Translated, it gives CASSLKGGETQYF. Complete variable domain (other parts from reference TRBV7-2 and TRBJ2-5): GAGVSQSPSNKVTEKGKDVELRCDPISGHTALYWYRQSLGQGLEFLIYFQGNSAPDKSGLPSDRFSAERTGGSVSTLTIQRTQQEDSAVYLCASSLKGGETQYFGPGTRLLVL.

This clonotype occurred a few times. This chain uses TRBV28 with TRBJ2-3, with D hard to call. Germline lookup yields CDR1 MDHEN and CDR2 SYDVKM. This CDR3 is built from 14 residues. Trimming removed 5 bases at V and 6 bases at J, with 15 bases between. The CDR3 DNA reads TGTGCCAGCAGTCGGAGTGCGGTGGGGGATACGCAGTATTTT. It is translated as CASSRSAVGDTQYF.